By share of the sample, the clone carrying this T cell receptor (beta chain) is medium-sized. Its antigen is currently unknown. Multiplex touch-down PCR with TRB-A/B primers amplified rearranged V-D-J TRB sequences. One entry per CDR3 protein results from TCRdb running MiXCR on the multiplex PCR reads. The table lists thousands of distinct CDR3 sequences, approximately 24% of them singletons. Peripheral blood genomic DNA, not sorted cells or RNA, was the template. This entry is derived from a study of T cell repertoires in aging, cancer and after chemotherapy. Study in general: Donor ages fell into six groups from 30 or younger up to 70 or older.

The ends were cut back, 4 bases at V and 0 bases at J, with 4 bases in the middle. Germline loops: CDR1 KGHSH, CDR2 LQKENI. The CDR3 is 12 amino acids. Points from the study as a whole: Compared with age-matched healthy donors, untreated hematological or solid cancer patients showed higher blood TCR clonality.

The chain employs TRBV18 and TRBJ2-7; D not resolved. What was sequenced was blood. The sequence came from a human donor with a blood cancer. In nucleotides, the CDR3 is TGTGCCAGCTCACGAGGCTCCTACGAGCAGTACTTC. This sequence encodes CASSRGSYEQYF.